This entry features one T cell receptor beta chain sequence. Germline loops: CDR1 SGDLS, CDR2 YYNGEE. This CDR3 comprises 17 residues. J was trimmed by 8 bases and V by 0 bases; bases with no gene match: 11. The data originate from a study of control samples from healthy donors and cancer patients. The protocol was immunoSEQ multiplex PCR, while the TCRdb copy is restricted to in-frame clones and leaves out a portion. The table records 120,000 or so clones, over 75% of them present only once. Source material: blood. The rearrangement uses TRBV9 and TRBJ1-2, with 12 bases aligning to TRBD1. This TCR came from a man aged 35 to 55 in good health. CDR3 sequence (DNA): TGTGCCAGCAGCGTAGGACAGGGACAGGGGGCGCTTTACGGCTACACCTTC. Translation: CASSVGQGQGALYGYTF.